Below are 27 T cell receptor beta chains sequenced from a single sample in a study of control samples from healthy donors and cancer patients. Clones were sequenced by immunoSEQ multiplex PCR, and TCRdb holds only the in-frame ones, with some missing. This table holds about 120,000 clones, around 87% found once. The sequencing input was blood. These receptor sequences come from a man between 60 and 70 years old in good health.

DNA for the CDR3: TGTGCCAGCAGGGAGACAGGGTCGGGGCAGCCCCAGCATTTT. It translates to CASRETGSGQPQHF. The chain is built from TRBV5-6 and TRBJ1-5; TRBD1 agrees at 7 bases. V shed 5 bases and J 7 bases; nucleotides not matched to a gene: 9. The CDR3 loop spans 14 amino acids. CDR1 and CDR2 (germline): SGHDT, YYEEEE.

V usage is TRBV24-1 and J usage is TRBJ1-6, with D uncertain. Germline V lookup: CDR1 KGHDR, CDR2 SFDVKD. The V and J ends lost 6 bases and 9 bases respectively, with 11 bases between them. CDR3 size: 13 residues. The CDR3 region is CATSPGGSSPLHF. CDR3 bases: TGTGCCACCAGTCCCGGCGGAAGTTCACCCCTCCACTTT.

This clone was detected only once. The chain joins TRBV5-4 to TRBJ1-1, with 9 bases aligning to TRBD1. The CDR3 consists of 17 residues. Per the germline V gene, CDR1 is SGHNT and CDR2 is YYREEE (reference sequence). V lost 4 bases, J lost 1 base, and 11 bases stayed unmatched. CDR3 protein: CASSPNQDRGENTEAFF. The CDR3 DNA sequence: TGTGCCAGCAGCCCCAACCAAGACAGGGGGGAGAACACTGAAGCTTTCTTT. The full variable domain, rest sourced from reference TRBV5-4 and TRBJ1-1, is ETGVTQSPTHLIKTRGQQVTLRCSSQSGHNTVSWYQQALGQGPQFIFQYYREEENGRGNFPPRFSGLQFPNYSSELNVNALELDDSALYLCASSPNQDRGENTEAFFGQGTRLTVV.

V is TRBV28 and J is TRBJ2-2, with a tentative D call TRBD2 (5 bases). V lost 6 bases and J lost 1, with 9 bases in between. The germline CDR1 and CDR2 sequences are MDHEN and SYDVKM. This CDR3 has 14 residues. CDR3: CASRDSLNTGELFF. The CDR3 nucleotides are TGTGCCAGCAGGGACTCCCTGAACACCGGGGAGCTGTTTTTT.

The chain couples TRBV6-1 to TRBJ2-2; TRBD2 might be the D (5 bases). The CDR3 length is 14 residues. V shed 3 bases and J shed 6 bases, with 11 bases lying between them. Germline loops: CDR1 MNHNS, CDR2 SASEGT. Written as DNA, the CDR3 is TGTGCCAGCAGTGATGGCGGGTATCCCGGGGAGCTGTTTTTT. It translates to CASSDGGYPGELFF.

The genes are TRBV4-3 and TRBJ2-3; D is uncertain. This CDR3 has 14 residues. The germline V gene has CDR1 LGHNA and CDR2 YSLEER. With 1 base removed from V and 8 bases from J, the gap between germline ends came to 13 bases. CDR3 DNA: TGCGCCAGCAGCCAAGGGGCGGCCTCTATTACGCAGTATTTT. Amino acid sequence: CASSQGAASITQYF.

CDR3 nucleotides: TGTGCCAGCAGTTTGGCAGAGACCCAGTACTTC. Amino acid sequence: CASSLAETQYF. The chain uses TRBV12-3 or TRBV12-4 and TRBJ2-5; D is uncertain. The CDR3 totals 11 residues. Trimming removed 3 bases from V and 4 bases from J, with 3 bases in between.

The chain links TRBV6-6 to TRBJ2-5, with 8 bases fitting TRBD2. With 8 bases clipped from V and 5 bases from J, the junction kept 10 bases outside the gene matches. Germline assignment: CDR1 MNHNY and CDR2 SVGAGI (reference sequence). This CDR3 spans 14 amino acids. DNA for the CDR3: TGTGCCAGCCTGGCGGGGACTAGGGGGGAGACCCAGTACTTC. Protein sequence: CASLAGTRGETQYF.

The rearrangement uses TRBV3-1 (or the pseudogene TRBV3-2) and TRBJ2-3; D gene unclear. The CDR3 runs to 15 residues. Trimming cost V 4 bases and J 0 bases, with 11 bases left between them. Germline V lookup: CDR1 LGHDT, CDR2 YNNKEL (reference sequence). CDR3 amino acids: CASSPPGRSTDTQYF. DNA of the CDR3: TGTGCCAGCAGCCCGCCGGGCAGAAGCACAGATACGCAGTATTTT.

This clone appeared once. The gene calls are TRBV7-2 and TRBJ2-5; D ambiguous. V was clipped by 2 bases and J by 6 bases, with 4 bases between them. The germline V gene has CDR1 SGHTA and CDR2 FQGNSA. The CDR3 sequence is 11 residues long. The chain's CDR3 is CASSLSQTQYF. CDR3 coding DNA: TGTGCCAGCAGCTTATCTCAGACCCAGTACTTC.

The chain is built from TRBV7-8 and TRBJ1-1; unclear D gene. The CDR3 is made up of 12 amino acids. Germline V lookup: CDR1 SGHVS, CDR2 FQNEAQ. Trimming removed 1 base at V and 11 bases at J, with 11 bases between. CDR3 loop: CASSLGGWWAFF. The DNA for the CDR3 is TGTGCCAGCAGCTTAGGAGGGTGGTGGGCTTTCTTT.

The gene calls are TRBV15 and TRBJ1-4, with D unclear. V was cut by 5 bases and J by 8 bases, with 15 bases left in between. This CDR3 has 14 amino acids. CDR1 LNHNV and CDR2 YYDKDF come from the germline V gene (reference sequence). The CDR3 region has the DNA TGTGCCACCAGCCCGGTCGGGGAGGTCGAAAAACTGTTTTTT. Protein sequence: CATSPVGEVEKLFF.

The chain carries TRBV9 and TRBJ1-3; D might be TRBD1 (6 bases). The germline CDR1 and CDR2 sequences are SGDLS and YYNGEE. The CDR3 has 16 amino acids. V lost 0 bases and J 4 bases, leaving 14 bases between the germline ends. CDR3 bases: TGTGCCAGCAGCGTAGCAGGGGCGCTTGGCGGAAACACCATATATTTT. Its protein product is CASSVAGALGGNTIYF.

V usage is TRBV18 and J usage is TRBJ2-7; D not resolved. Trimming removed 2 bases at V and 4 bases at J, with 12 bases between. Germline V lookup: CDR1 KGHSH, CDR2 LQKENI. The CDR3 is 14 residues long. The CDR3 loop reads CASSPGVGRYEQYF. In DNA, the CDR3 is TGTGCCAGCTCACCAGGGGTCGGTAGGTACGAGCAGTACTTC. The full variable domain, completed using reference TRBV18 and TRBJ2-7, is NAGVMQNPRHLVRRRGQEARLRCSPMKGHSHVYWYRQLPEEGLKFMVYLQKENIIDESGMPKERFSAEFPKEGPSILRIQQVVRGDSAAYFCASSPGVGRYEQYFGPGTRLTVT.

The genes are TRBV19 and TRBJ1-4; D may be TRBD1 (6 bases). This CDR3 spans 13 amino acids. Trimming removed 6 bases from V and 7 bases from J, with 12 bases in between. The V gene's germline CDR1 is LNHDA and CDR2 SQIVND (reference sequence). CDR3 in amino acids: CASSQGPGEKLFF. The CDR3 DNA follows: TGTGCCAGTAGCCAGGGGCCAGGTGAAAAACTGTTTTTT.

The chain recombines TRBV7-9 with TRBJ1-4; tentative D call: TRBD1 (6 bases). Trimming left V 5 bases short and J 5 bases short, with 18 bases between. Germline lookup yields CDR1 SEHNR and CDR2 FQNEAQ (reference sequence). The CDR3 loop spans 16 amino acids. The CDR3 nucleotides read TGTGCCAGCAGCCCACTCTCGGGACAAGGGAATGAAAAACTGTTTTTT. As protein: CASSPLSGQGNEKLFF.

This rearrangement joins TRBV21-1 to TRBJ2-7; the table's D call of TRBD1 was not tested on the DNA. TRBV21-1 represents a pseudogene. This CDR3 region has 15 residues. The CDR3 DNA reads TGTGCCAGCAGCATTGAGCCAGACAGGCTCTACGAGCAGTACTTC. Translating gives CASSIEPDRLYEQYF.

The chain carries TRBV9 and TRBJ1-1, with unresolved D. Germline assignment: CDR1 SGDLS and CDR2 YYNGEE. V dropped 4 bases and J dropped 11 bases, with 18 bases sitting between them. The CDR3 totals 13 residues. CDR3 protein: CASSFSPDVGAFF. The DNA of the CDR3 is TGTGCCAGCAGCTTCTCCCCGGACGTCGGGGCTTTCTTT.

The V gene is TRBV30, the J gene TRBJ1-4, with D unresolved. The CDR3 has 17 residues. The germline V gene has CDR1 GTSNPN and CDR2 SVGIG (reference sequence). Between the trimmed V and J ends, which lost 4 bases and 4 bases, there was a span of 22 bases. In nucleotides, the CDR3 is TGTGCCTGGACCCCCGGGAGGGTTCAGGCCGGTAATGAAAAACTGTTTTTT. This encodes CAWTPGRVQAGNEKLFF.

The chain employs TRBV3-1 (or the pseudogene TRBV3-2) and TRBJ2-7; possibly TRBD2 for D (5 bases). Germline CDR1 is LGHDT and CDR2 is YNNKEL (reference sequence). V was cut by 4 bases and J by 2 bases, with 12 bases left in between. There are 14 residues in the CDR3. The CDR3 DNA follows: TGTGCCAGCAGCCGGGTGGCCGGGGCCTACGAGCAGTACTTC. Amino acid sequence: CASSRVAGAYEQYF.

The J gene is TRBJ2-1, the V gene TRBV2; D is undetermined. This CDR3 region has 13 residues. The germline V gene has CDR1 SNHLY and CDR2 FYNNEI. V was shortened by 3 bases and J by 5 bases, with 8 bases between the two germline ends. The DNA of the CDR3 is TGTGCCAGCAGTGACCCAGGACACAATGAGCAGTTCTTC. The encoded protein is CASSDPGHNEQFF.

The chain uses TRBV5-1 and TRBJ2-1, with a tentative D call TRBD2 (5 bases). Deletions cut 6 bases from V and 2 bases from J, with 15 bases between. The length of the CDR3 is 15 residues. The germline CDR1 and CDR2 sequences are SGHRS and YFSETQ. CDR3 loop: CASTQTSGAYNEQFF. The CDR3 nucleotides read TGCGCCAGCACCCAGACCTCCGGGGCCTACAATGAGCAGTTCTTC.

The chain recombines TRBV6-1 with TRBJ2-7, with D perhaps matching TRBD1 or TRBD2 (5 bases each). Trimming pared 3 bases from V and 0 bases from J, leaving 9 bases between. Germline V lookup: CDR1 MNHNS, CDR2 SASEGT. The CDR3 loop spans 14 amino acids. The CDR3 here is CASSDRGGSYEQYF. The CDR3 region has the DNA TGTGCCAGCAGTGACCGGGGCGGCTCCTACGAGCAGTACTTC.

The chain uses TRBV2 and TRBJ2-2; TRBD1 aligns across 8 bases. Looked up from germline, CDR1 is SNHLY and CDR2 is FYNNEI. This CDR3 spans 14 amino acids. V gave up 8 bases and J gave up 2 bases; unmatched junction bases: 4. The CDR3 spells CASRDRTNTGELFF. The CDR3 region has the DNA TGTGCCAGCCGGGACAGGACCAACACCGGGGAGCTGTTTTTT.

With regard to this clone: Other DNA sequences in this sample translate to the same CDR3. V and J are TRBV27 and TRBJ1-2, with TRBD1 as a possible D gene (6 bases). The CDR3 extends over 12 amino acids. V lost 8 bases to trimming and J lost 8 bases, with 15 bases between them. In germline, CDR1 is MNHEY, CDR2 SMNVEV (reference sequence). The CDR3 region is CASGGQGSGYTF. The CDR3 coding sequence is TGTGCCAGCGGAGGGCAGGGGAGCGGCTACACCTTC.

V is TRBV6-6 and J is TRBJ1-5; tentatively, D is TRBD1 (5 bases). V was pared by 0 bases and J by 1 base, with 10 bases between. The CDR3 contains 16 residues. Germline V gene lookup returns CDR1 MNHNY and CDR2 SVGAGI (reference sequence). This chain's CDR3 is CASSYSAGYSNQPQHF. CDR3 in DNA: TGTGCCAGCAGTTACTCGGCAGGGTACAGCAATCAGCCCCAGCATTTT.

The chain combines TRBV27 with TRBJ1-1; no reliable D call. The CDR3 consists of 12 residues. V lost 5 bases and J lost 0, with 4 bases in between. CDR1 and CDR2 (germline): MNHEY, SMNVEV (reference sequence). The CDR3 nucleotides read TGTGCCAGCAGTAAGATGAACACTGAAGCTTTCTTT. Its protein product is CASSKMNTEAFF.